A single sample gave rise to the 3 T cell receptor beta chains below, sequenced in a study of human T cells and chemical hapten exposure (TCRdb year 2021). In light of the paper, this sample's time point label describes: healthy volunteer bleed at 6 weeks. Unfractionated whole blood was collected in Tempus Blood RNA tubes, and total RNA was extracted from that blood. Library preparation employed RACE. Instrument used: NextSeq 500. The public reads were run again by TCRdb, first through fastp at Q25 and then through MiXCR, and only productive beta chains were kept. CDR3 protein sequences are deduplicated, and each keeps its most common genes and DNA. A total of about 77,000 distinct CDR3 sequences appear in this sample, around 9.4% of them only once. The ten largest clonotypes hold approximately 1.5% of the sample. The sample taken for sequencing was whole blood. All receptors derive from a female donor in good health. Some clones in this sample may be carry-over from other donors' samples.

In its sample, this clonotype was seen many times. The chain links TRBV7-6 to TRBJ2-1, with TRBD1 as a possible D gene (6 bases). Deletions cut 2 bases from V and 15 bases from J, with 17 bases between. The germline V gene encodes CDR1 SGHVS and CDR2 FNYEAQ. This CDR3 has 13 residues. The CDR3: CASSLRAGEAPFF. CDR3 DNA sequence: TGTGCCAGCAGCTTAAGGGCAGGGGAAGCCCCGTTCTTC.

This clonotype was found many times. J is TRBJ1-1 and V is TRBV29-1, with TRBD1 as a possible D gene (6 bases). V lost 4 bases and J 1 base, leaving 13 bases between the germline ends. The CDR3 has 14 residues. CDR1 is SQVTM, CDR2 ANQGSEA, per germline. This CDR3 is CSVGPGQWNTEAFF. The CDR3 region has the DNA TGCAGCGTTGGCCCTGGACAGTGGAACACTGAAGCTTTCTTT.

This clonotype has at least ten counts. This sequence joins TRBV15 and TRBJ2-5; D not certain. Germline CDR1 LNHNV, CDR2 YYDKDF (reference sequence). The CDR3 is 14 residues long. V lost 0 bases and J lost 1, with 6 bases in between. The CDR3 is CATSRDRAQETQYF. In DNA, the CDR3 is TGTGCCACCAGCAGAGACCGGGCCCAAGAGACCCAGTACTTC.